This T cell receptor beta chain was profiled in a study of T cells in Graves' hyperthyroidism and ophthalmopathy. General study findings and limits: Ophthalmopathy was predicted by the model a median of roughly 6 months ahead of onset.

There are 15 residues in the CDR3. CDR1 is MDHEN, CDR2 SYDVKM, per germline. Trimming removed 6 bases from V and 1 base from J; junction bases left unmatched: 5. This clonotype was picked up many times. Antigen unknown. Amplification of TCR beta CDR3 regions was performed using RNA transcripts as template. A set of HTBI primers served as the primers for a first-round RT-PCR of the TCR CDR3. TCRdb itself ran the multiplex PCR reads through MiXCR, one entry per CDR3 protein. Among hundreds of thousands of distinct CDR3 sequences listed, approximately 21% were seen once. For ophthalmopathy patients, the Clinical Activity Score was at least 3 and the NOSPECS grade at least 4; duration was under 3 months. Uncontrolled infections, other autoimmune diseases, pregnancy or lactation led to exclusion of patients.

V usage is TRBV28 and J usage is TRBJ2-5; TRBD1 aligns across 10 bases. The receptor was isolated from a man under 40 with Graves' ophthalmopathy. Sequencing used blood. The CDR3 is CASSLTGGGQETQYF. DNA for the CDR3: TGTGCCAGCAGCCTGACAGGGGGCGGCCAAGAGACCCAGTACTTC.